This is a list of T cell receptor beta chains from one sample in a study of blood T cell repertoires in COVID-19. Sequencing was performed with immunoSEQ multiplex PCR; in TCRdb, only in-frame clones are kept and a portion is missing. The sample yields tens of thousands of clones, roughly four fifths seen once. The sequenced sample consisted of peripheral blood. The source of these receptors is a human donor in a cohort sampled during active COVID-19. CDR3s include the opening cysteine and the closing phenylalanine or tryptophan. D genes are given only for firm matches. The size of a clone is reported for some rows only, either as once, few or many, or as a class for expanded clones.

D,V,J,size,DNA,CDR3
TRBD1,TRBV6-1,TRBJ2-3,NA,TGTGCCAGCAGTGAAAGGGGGCCGAGCACAGATACGCAGTATTTT,CASSERGPSTDTQYF
NA,TRBV28,TRBJ2-7,NA,TGTGCCAGCAGTTTAACCGGGGTGGGAGGATACGAGCAGTACTTC,CASSLTGVGGYEQYF
NA,TRBV6-5,TRBJ1-2,NA,TGTGCCAGCAGTAGCCGGGCCGGAGGTCAATTC,CASSSRAGGQF
TRBD2,TRBV29-1,TRBJ2-3,NA,TGCAGCGTTGCTATGCTAGCGGAACGCACAGATACGCAGTATTTT,CSVAMLAERTDTQYF
NA,TRBV28,TRBJ1-2,NA,TGTGCCAGCAGTGCCGACACAGGGAACTATGGCTACACCTTC,CASSADTGNYGYTF
NA,TRBV6-2/TRBV6-3,TRBJ1-1,NA,TGTGCCAGCAGCCGGACAGAATGGGTCACTGAAGCTTTCTTT,CASSRTEWVTEAFF
NA,TRBV29-1,TRBJ2-1,NA,TGCAGCGTTGGGCTGGTTAGAGGGCAGTTCTTC,CSVGLVRGQFF
TRBD1,TRBV7-2,TRBJ2-7,NA,TGTGCCAGCACCCAGGGGACAGGGCCCTACGAGCAGTACTTC,CASTQGTGPYEQYF
TRBD1,TRBV6-5,TRBJ1-2,NA,TGTGCCAGCAGTTACTCCGGACAGGGCACCTATGGCTACACCTTC,CASSYSGQGTYGYTF
TRBD1,TRBV11-2,TRBJ2-7,NA,TGTGCCAGCAGCTCGATCAGGACAGGGTTCCACGAGCAGTACTTC,CASSSIRTGFHEQYF
NA,TRBV30,TRBJ2-1,NA,TGTGCCTGGAGTGTGGGGGGGCCATTTGAGCAGTTCTTC,CAWSVGGPFEQFF
NA,TRBV11-2,TRBJ1-2,NA,TGTGCCAGCAGCTTAGATCGCATTTACAGGGCTGGCTACACCTTC,CASSLDRIYRAGYTF
NA,TRBV30,TRBJ1-2,NA,TGTGCCTGGAGGTTAGAAGGGGGTTTGGCCTATGGCTACACCTTC,CAWRLEGGLAYGYTF
NA,TRBV27,TRBJ2-7,many,TGTGCCAGCAGTTCGAGTTACGAGCAGTACTTC,CASSSSYEQYF
NA,TRBV10-3,TRBJ1-2,NA,TGTGCCATCAGTGAGTTACGGAACTATGGCTACACCTTC,CAISELRNYGYTF
TRBD2,TRBV23-1,TRBJ2-2,NA,TGCGCCAGCGACCCGGGGGGATTAAACACCGGGGAGCTGTTTTTT,CASDPGGLNTGELFF
TRBD2,TRBV4-1,TRBJ2-2,NA,TGCGCCAGCAGCCAGCTGAACCGGGGGAGGGGCGGGGAGCTGTTTTTT,CASSQLNRGRGGELFF
NA,TRBV10-3,TRBJ2-3,NA,TGTGCCATCAATGGACAGAACACAGATACGCAGTATTTT,CAINGQNTDTQYF
TRBD1,TRBV5-4,TRBJ1-2,NA,TGTGCCAGCAGCATTCAGGGGGCGGGGGGCTACACCTTC,CASSIQGAGGYTF
NA,TRBV7-3,TRBJ2-1,once,TGTGCCAGCAGCTTGGTCGGACAGACTCACAATGAGCAGTTCTTC,CASSLVGQTHNEQFF
TRBD2,TRBV11-2,TRBJ2-1,NA,TGTGCCAGCAGCTTACAGGCTAGCGGGGGGGGATCCTACAATGAGCAGTTCTTC,CASSLQASGGGSYNEQFF
TRBD1,TRBV27,TRBJ1-2,once,TGTGCCAGCAGCGGACAGGGGTTCAACTATGGCTACACCTTC,CASSGQGFNYGYTF